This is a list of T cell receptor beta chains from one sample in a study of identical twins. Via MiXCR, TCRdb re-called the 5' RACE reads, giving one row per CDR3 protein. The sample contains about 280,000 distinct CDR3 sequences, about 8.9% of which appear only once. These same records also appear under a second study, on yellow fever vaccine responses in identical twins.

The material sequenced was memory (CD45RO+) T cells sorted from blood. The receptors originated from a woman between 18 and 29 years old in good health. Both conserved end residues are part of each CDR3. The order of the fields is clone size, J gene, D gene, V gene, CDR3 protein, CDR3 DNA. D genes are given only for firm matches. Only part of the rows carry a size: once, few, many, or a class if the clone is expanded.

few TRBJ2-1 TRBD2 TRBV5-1 CASSPMGGLAGGNEQFF TGCGCCAGCAGTCCCATGGGGGGACTAGCGGGAGGCAATGAGCAGTTCTTC
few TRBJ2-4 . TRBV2 CASSEGAGWGTF TGTGCCAGCAGTGAAGGGGCGGGATGGGGTACTTTC
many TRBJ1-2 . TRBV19 CASSIGRGGYTF TGTGCCAGTAGTATCGGGCGGGGTGGCTACACCTTC
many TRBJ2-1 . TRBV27 CASTPSRAKSYNEQFF TGTGCCAGCACCCCTTCTAGGGCTAAATCCTACAATGAGCAGTTCTTC
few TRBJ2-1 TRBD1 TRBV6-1 CASRTTGTGGNNEQFF TGTGCCAGCAGGACGACTGGGACAGGGGGTAACAATGAGCAGTTCTTC
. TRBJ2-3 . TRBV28 CASSAPWGGPHTDTQYF TGTGCCAGCAGTGCGCCCTGGGGGGGCCCCCACACAGATACGCAGTATTTT
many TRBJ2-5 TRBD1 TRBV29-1 CSHRTGQETQYF TGCAGCCACCGGACAGGCCAAGAGACCCAGTACTTC
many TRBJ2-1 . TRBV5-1 CASSLNGLNEQFF TGCGCCAGCAGCTTGAACGGGCTCAATGAGCAGTTCTTC
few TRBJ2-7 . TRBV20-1 CSARAALGARGKTYEQYF TGCAGTGCTAGAGCCGCCCTCGGCGCTAGGGGGAAAACCTACGAGCAGTACTTC
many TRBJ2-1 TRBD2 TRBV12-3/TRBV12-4 CASSRPIMAGGPYNEQFF TGTGCCAGCAGCCGCCCCATTATGGCGGGAGGGCCATACAATGAGCAGTTCTTC
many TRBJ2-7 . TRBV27 CASSSGRGPTYEQYF TGTGCCAGCAGTTCGGGGCGCGGGCCGACCTACGAGCAGTACTTC
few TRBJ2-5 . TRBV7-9 CASSSGVARETQYF TGTGCCAGCAGCTCCGGGGTGGCGCGAGAGACCCAGTACTTC
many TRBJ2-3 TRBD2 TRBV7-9 CASSSIGTSGTDTQYF TGTGCCAGCAGCTCCATCGGGACTAGCGGCACAGATACGCAGTATTTT
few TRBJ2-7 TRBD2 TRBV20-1 CSAREPSGRSYEQYF TGCAGTGCTAGGGAACCTAGCGGCCGCTCCTACGAGCAGTACTTC
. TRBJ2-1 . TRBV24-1 CATKGARPSYNEQFF TGTGCCACCAAGGGCGCCAGGCCGTCCTACAATGAGCAGTTCTTC
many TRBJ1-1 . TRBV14 CASSQDQTGFTEAFF TGTGCCAGCAGCCAAGATCAGACAGGATTCACTGAAGCTTTCTTT
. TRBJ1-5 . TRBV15 CATSRGTNGYQPQHF TGTGCCACCAGCAGGGGGACTAATGGGTATCAGCCCCAGCATTTT
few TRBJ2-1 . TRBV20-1 CSAREGHRYPYEQFF TGCAGTGCTAGAGAGGGACACCGTTATCCTTACGAGCAGTTCTTC
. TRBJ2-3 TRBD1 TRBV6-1 CASRQQGAGTDTQYF TGTGCCAGCAGACAACAGGGGGCAGGTACAGATACGCAGTATTTT
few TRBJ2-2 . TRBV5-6 CASSRGTGKLFF TGTGCCAGCAGTCGAGGTACCGGGAAGCTGTTTTTT
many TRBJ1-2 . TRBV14 CASSPSTGFYGYTF TGTGCCAGCAGCCCCTCGACAGGATTCTATGGCTACACCTTC
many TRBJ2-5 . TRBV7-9 CASSLGHGLRETQYF TGTGCCAGCAGCTTGGGACATGGGTTACGTGAGACCCAGTACTTC
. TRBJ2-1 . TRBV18 CASSQVLRGHNEQFF TGTGCCAGCTCGCAAGTCCTCAGGGGCCACAATGAGCAGTTCTTC
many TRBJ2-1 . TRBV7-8 CASSGQSYNEQFF TGTGCCAGCAGCGGCCAGAGCTACAATGAGCAGTTCTTC
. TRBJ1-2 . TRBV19 CASSIMRQPTFYGYTF TGTGCCAGTAGTATCATGAGACAGCCCACGTTCTATGGCTACACCTTC
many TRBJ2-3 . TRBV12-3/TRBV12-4 CASSLMVNTQYF TGTGCCAGCAGTTTGATGGTTAATACGCAGTATTTT
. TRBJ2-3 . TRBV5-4 CASSLGNGQITDTQYF TGTGCCAGCAGCTTGGGGAATGGACAGATCACAGATACGCAGTATTTT
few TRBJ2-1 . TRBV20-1 CSARVVPTDYNEQFF TGCAGTGCTAGAGTCGTGCCGACGGATTACAATGAGCAGTTCTTC
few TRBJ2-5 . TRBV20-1 CSARDGQAQETQYF TGCAGTGCTAGAGATGGGCAGGCGCAAGAGACCCAGTACTTC
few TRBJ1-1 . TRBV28 CASRTSFMNTEAFF TGTGCCAGCAGGACCTCGTTCATGAACACTGAAGCTTTCTTT
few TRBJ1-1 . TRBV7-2 CASSPRDSWRTEAFF TGTGCCAGCAGCCCGAGGGACTCCTGGAGGACTGAAGCTTTCTTT
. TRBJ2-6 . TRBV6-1 CASRPLAGANVLTF TGTGCCAGCAGACCCCTAGCTGGGGCCAACGTCCTGACTTTC
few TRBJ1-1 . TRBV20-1 CSAKGPEAFF TGCAGTGCTAAGGGGCCCGAGGCTTTCTTT
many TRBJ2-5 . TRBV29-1 CSVGRAGETQYF TGCAGCGTTGGGAGGGCGGGGGAGACCCAGTACTTC
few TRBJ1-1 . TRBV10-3 CATDQFQMGLGTEAFF TGTGCCACCGACCAATTCCAGATGGGCCTTGGAACTGAAGCTTTCTTT
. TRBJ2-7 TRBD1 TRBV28 CASSLRTGKLEHF TGTGCCAGCAGCTTGAGGACAGGGAAGTTAGAGCACTTC
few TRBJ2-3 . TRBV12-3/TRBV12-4 CASSFPKGTRSTDTQYF TGTGCCAGCAGTTTCCCCAAAGGCACCAGAAGCACAGATACGCAGTATTTT
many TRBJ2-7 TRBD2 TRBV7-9 CASSDDGLADYEQYF TGTGCCAGCAGCGATGACGGACTAGCGGACTACGAGCAGTACTTC
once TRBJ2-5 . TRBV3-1 CASSQGLQETQYF TGTGCCAGCAGCCAGGGCTTGCAAGAGACCCAGTACTTC
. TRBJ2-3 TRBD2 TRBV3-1 CASSHRLAGGPRTDTQYF TGTGCCAGCAGCCACCGACTAGCGGGAGGGCCCCGCACAGATACGCAGTATTTT
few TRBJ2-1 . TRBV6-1 CASSEDIRREQFF TGTGCCAGCAGTGAGGACATAAGGCGTGAGCAGTTCTTC
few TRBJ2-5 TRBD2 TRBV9 CASSVVASGPQETQYF TGTGCCAGCAGCGTAGTGGCTAGCGGGCCACAAGAGACCCAGTACTTC
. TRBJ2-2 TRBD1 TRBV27 CASSMRQGASGELFF TGTGCCAGCAGCATGCGGCAGGGGGCGAGCGGGGAGCTGTTTTTT
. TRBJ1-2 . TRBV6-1 CASSELSRTNYGYTF TGTGCCAGCAGTGAATTATCCAGGACTAACTATGGCTACACCTTC
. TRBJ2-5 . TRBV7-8 CASTTGRGSNLETQYF TGTGCCAGCACAACGGGGAGGGGGTCTAACTTGGAGACCCAGTACTTC
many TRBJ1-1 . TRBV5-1 CASSLGYGSQNTEAFF TGCGCCAGCAGCTTGGGATATGGCAGCCAGAACACTGAAGCTTTCTTT
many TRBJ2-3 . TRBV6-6 CASRETGDTQYF TGTGCCAGCAGGGAGACCGGTGATACGCAGTATTTT
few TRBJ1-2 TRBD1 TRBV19 CASTNRDRITNYGYTF TGTGCCAGTACTAACCGGGACAGAATCACCAACTATGGCTACACCTTC
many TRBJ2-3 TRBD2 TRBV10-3 CAISGGASGGPDLTDTQYF TGTGCCATCAGTGGGGGGGCTAGCGGGGGGCCCGATCTCACAGATACGCAGTATTTT
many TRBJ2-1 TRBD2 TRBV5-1 CASNLGGGGYNEQFF TGCGCCAGCAATTTGGGAGGCGGGGGCTACAATGAGCAGTTCTTC
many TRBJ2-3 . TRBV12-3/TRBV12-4 CASRETGSLFSTDTQYF TGTGCCAGCAGGGAGACTGGAAGCCTATTTAGCACAGATACGCAGTATTTT
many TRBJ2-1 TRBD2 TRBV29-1 CSVDRGTSGSGEQFF TGCAGCGTTGATAGAGGGACTAGCGGGAGCGGCGAGCAGTTCTTC
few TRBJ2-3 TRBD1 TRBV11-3 CASSPHRGSDTQYF TGTGCCAGCAGCCCCCACAGGGGTTCAGATACGCAGTATTTT
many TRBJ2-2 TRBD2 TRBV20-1 CSARQGTSGLKKSGELFF TGCAGTGCTAGACAAGGGACTAGCGGCTTAAAGAAATCCGGGGAGCTGTTTTTT
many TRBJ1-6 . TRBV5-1 CASSFEGVTSPLHF TGCGCCAGCAGCTTCGAAGGCGTTACTTCACCCCTCCACTTT
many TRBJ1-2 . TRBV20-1 CSAPVDYGYTF TGCAGTGCCCCCGTAGACTATGGCTACACCTTC
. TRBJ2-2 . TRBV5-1 CASSLRVLGRTGELFF TGCGCCAGCAGCTTGCGGGTACTAGGTCGCACCGGGGAGCTGTTTTTT
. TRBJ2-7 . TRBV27 CASGRPYEQYF TGTGCCAGCGGGAGACCCTACGAGCAGTACTTC
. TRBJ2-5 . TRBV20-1 CSASLIGQIQETQYF TGCAGTGCTAGTCTGATAGGACAGATACAAGAGACCCAGTACTTC